These T cell receptor beta chains were read from a single sample in a study of blood T cells in healthy people across ages. From the 5' RACE reads, TCRdb called clonotypes with MiXCR, one entry per CDR3 protein. This table has roughly 1,800,000 distinct CDR3 sequences, about 50% appearing once. Source material: blood. These receptors were collected from a woman aged 40 to 55 in good health. Both conserved end residues are part of each CDR3. Fields, in order: V gene, J gene, D gene, CDR3 length, clone size, CDR3 DNA, CDR3 protein. The D gene is left open where the match is weak. Part of the rows lack a size; the others show once, few, many or a class for expanded clones.

v_call: TRBV4-3; j_call: TRBJ2-5; d_call: .; cdr3_length: 13; clone_size: many; cdr3_nt: TGCGCCAGCAGCCAAGAGACTCAAGAGACCCAGTACTTC; cdr3_aa: CASSQETQETQYF
v_call: TRBV7-2; j_call: TRBJ1-2; d_call: .; cdr3_length: 14; clone_size: .; cdr3_nt: TGTGCCAGCAGCTTAGCGCTCGGGTTTTATGGCTACACCTTC; cdr3_aa: CASSLALGFYGYTF
v_call: TRBV29-1; j_call: TRBJ1-5; d_call: .; cdr3_length: 12; clone_size: once; cdr3_nt: TGCAGCGTTCGGGAACTTAATCAGCCCCAGCATTTT; cdr3_aa: CSVRELNQPQHF
v_call: TRBV6-5; j_call: TRBJ2-7; d_call: .; cdr3_length: 13; clone_size: .; cdr3_nt: TGTGCCAGCAGTTACTTAAAGGGATACGAGCAGTACTTC; cdr3_aa: CASSYLKGYEQYF
v_call: TRBV6-5; j_call: TRBJ1-2; d_call: .; cdr3_length: 14; clone_size: .; cdr3_nt: TGTGCCAGCAGCCGACAGGTTGGAATTGGTGGCTACACCTTC; cdr3_aa: CASSRQVGIGGYTF
v_call: TRBV13; j_call: TRBJ2-1; d_call: .; cdr3_length: 14; clone_size: .; cdr3_nt: TGTGCCAGCAGCCCCTGGGGTTCTTACAATGAGCAGTTCTTC; cdr3_aa: CASSPWGSYNEQFF
v_call: TRBV4-3; j_call: TRBJ2-1; d_call: TRBD2; cdr3_length: 16; clone_size: .; cdr3_nt: TGCGCCAGCAGCCAAAATTCTGCGGGGGGGCCAAAGGAGCAGTTCTTC; cdr3_aa: CASSQNSAGGPKEQFF
v_call: TRBV7-3; j_call: TRBJ2-7; d_call: .; cdr3_length: 16; clone_size: .; cdr3_nt: TGTGCCAGCAGCTCTTACCAAGCTCCCAACTACAATGAGCAGTACTTC; cdr3_aa: CASSSYQAPNYNEQYF
v_call: TRBV6-1; j_call: TRBJ1-2; d_call: TRBD1; cdr3_length: 19; clone_size: .; cdr3_nt: TGTGCCAGCAGCCCCGGACAGGGTGTGAGTGTGGCCGGAAGATATGGCTACACCTTC; cdr3_aa: CASSPGQGVSVAGRYGYTF
v_call: TRBV7-2; j_call: TRBJ1-1; d_call: .; cdr3_length: 14; clone_size: .; cdr3_nt: TGTGCCAGCAGCTTTAACAGTTATTTCACGGAAGCTTTCTTT; cdr3_aa: CASSFNSYFTEAFF
v_call: TRBV7-2; j_call: TRBJ2-3; d_call: .; cdr3_length: 17; clone_size: .; cdr3_nt: TGTGCCAGCAGCTTAGATATGGCAAGATCTAGCACAGATACGCAGTATTTT; cdr3_aa: CASSLDMARSSTDTQYF
v_call: TRBV20-1; j_call: TRBJ2-3; d_call: TRBD2; cdr3_length: 16; clone_size: .; cdr3_nt: TGCAGTGCTAGACCGGCGGAACTAGCGGGCACAGATACGCAGTATTTT; cdr3_aa: CSARPAELAGTDTQYF
v_call: TRBV7-2; j_call: TRBJ2-5; d_call: .; cdr3_length: 15; clone_size: many; cdr3_nt: TGTGCCAGCAGCTTGGCCGGGACTCCCCAAGAGACCCAGTACTTC; cdr3_aa: CASSLAGTPQETQYF
v_call: TRBV12-3/TRBV12-4; j_call: TRBJ1-4; d_call: .; cdr3_length: 15; clone_size: once; cdr3_nt: TGTGCCAGCAGGCGCGACGGGGCGGCTAATGAAAAACTGTTTTTT; cdr3_aa: CASRRDGAANEKLFF
v_call: TRBV7-2; j_call: TRBJ2-3; d_call: TRBD1; cdr3_length: 15; clone_size: few; cdr3_nt: TGTGCCAGCAGCTCCCCCGGGACAGGGAGGGATACGCAGTATTTT; cdr3_aa: CASSSPGTGRDTQYF
v_call: TRBV10-3; j_call: TRBJ2-5; d_call: TRBD1; cdr3_length: 16; clone_size: few; cdr3_nt: TGTGCCATCAGTTCCCACCACAGACAGGGTCAGGAGACCCAGTACTTC; cdr3_aa: CAISSHHRQGQETQYF
v_call: TRBV11-2; j_call: TRBJ2-5; d_call: TRBD2; cdr3_length: 19; clone_size: .; cdr3_nt: TGTGCCAGCAGCTTGGGACTAGCGGGGGGACCTGTCTACCAAGAGACCCAGTACTTC; cdr3_aa: CASSLGLAGGPVYQETQYF
v_call: TRBV6-2/TRBV6-3; j_call: TRBJ2-3; d_call: TRBD2; cdr3_length: 16; clone_size: few; cdr3_nt: TGTGCCAGCAGTCCTTTACTAGCGGGGGACCCAGATACGCAGTATTTT; cdr3_aa: CASSPLLAGDPDTQYF
v_call: TRBV6-1; j_call: TRBJ2-4; d_call: TRBD1; cdr3_length: 18; clone_size: .; cdr3_nt: TGTGCCAGCAGTCCGGGGACAGGGATTATAGAGGCCAAAAACATTCAGTACTTC; cdr3_aa: CASSPGTGIIEAKNIQYF
v_call: TRBV20-1; j_call: TRBJ1-2; d_call: .; cdr3_length: 11; clone_size: .; cdr3_nt: TGCAGTGCTGGGGAGGTTGGGGGCTACACCTTC; cdr3_aa: CSAGEVGGYTF
v_call: TRBV6-6; j_call: TRBJ2-7; d_call: TRBD1; cdr3_length: 14; clone_size: .; cdr3_nt: TGTGCCAGCAGTTACCCGGGACAGGGCGCCGAGCAGTACTTC; cdr3_aa: CASSYPGQGAEQYF
v_call: TRBV6-2/TRBV6-3; j_call: TRBJ2-5; d_call: TRBD1; cdr3_length: 15; clone_size: .; cdr3_nt: TGTGCCAGCAGTTATGCCACAGGGGGTGGGGAGACCCAGTACTTC; cdr3_aa: CASSYATGGGETQYF
v_call: TRBV3-1; j_call: TRBJ2-5; d_call: TRBD2; cdr3_length: 16; clone_size: .; cdr3_nt: TGTGCCAGCAGCCAACGCGGGGGGCCTTACCAAGAGACCCAGTACTTC; cdr3_aa: CASSQRGGPYQETQYF
v_call: TRBV20-1; j_call: TRBJ2-7; d_call: .; cdr3_length: 12; clone_size: few; cdr3_nt: TGCAGTGCTCTTCTACAGGGTTACGAGCAGTACTTC; cdr3_aa: CSALLQGYEQYF
v_call: TRBV4-1; j_call: TRBJ1-2; d_call: .; cdr3_length: 18; clone_size: .; cdr3_nt: TGCGCCAGCAGCCAAGCTATTTGTTTGGGGTCAGGGCGGTATGGCTACACCTTC; cdr3_aa: CASSQAICLGSGRYGYTF
v_call: TRBV20-1; j_call: TRBJ2-3; d_call: TRBD1; cdr3_length: 14; clone_size: .; cdr3_nt: TGCAGTGCTAGATCAGGACAGGGCTTGGATACGCAGTATTTT; cdr3_aa: CSARSGQGLDTQYF
v_call: TRBV15; j_call: TRBJ1-2; d_call: .; cdr3_length: 14; clone_size: .; cdr3_nt: TGTGCCCCCAGCAGAGAGGCTCCGGGGTATGGCTACACCTTC; cdr3_aa: CAPSREAPGYGYTF
v_call: TRBV4-1; j_call: TRBJ2-1; d_call: .; cdr3_length: 16; clone_size: once; cdr3_nt: TGCGCCAGCAGCCCAAGAGCCGAGAGCTCCTACAATGAGCAGTTCTTC; cdr3_aa: CASSPRAESSYNEQFF
v_call: TRBV29-1; j_call: TRBJ2-7; d_call: .; cdr3_length: 13; clone_size: few; cdr3_nt: TGCAGCGCAACCGACGGTAACTCCTACGAGCAGTACTTC; cdr3_aa: CSATDGNSYEQYF
v_call: TRBV12-3/TRBV12-4; j_call: TRBJ2-7; d_call: TRBD1; cdr3_length: 15; clone_size: once; cdr3_nt: TGTGTCAGCAGATTGACCGGGACAGGCTCCTACGAGCGGTACTTC; cdr3_aa: CVSRLTGTGSYERYF
v_call: TRBV6-5; j_call: TRBJ2-7; d_call: .; cdr3_length: 13; clone_size: .; cdr3_nt: TGTGCCAGCAGTTGGAGCAGCGCCTACGAGCAGTACTTC; cdr3_aa: CASSWSSAYEQYF
v_call: TRBV6-5; j_call: TRBJ2-5; d_call: .; cdr3_length: 15; clone_size: .; cdr3_nt: TGTGCCAGCAGTTATGAGTGGGGGACGGAAGAGACCCAGTACTTC; cdr3_aa: CASSYEWGTEETQYF
v_call: TRBV20-1; j_call: TRBJ2-1; d_call: TRBD2; cdr3_length: 17; clone_size: .; cdr3_nt: TGCAGTGCTAGAGTTCCGGGACTAGTGACTGCCTACAATGAGCAGTTCTTC; cdr3_aa: CSARVPGLVTAYNEQFF
v_call: TRBV28; j_call: TRBJ2-5; d_call: .; cdr3_length: 15; clone_size: .; cdr3_nt: TGTGCCAGCACCGTGATTGTCGGGGCTCAAGAGACCCAGTACTTC; cdr3_aa: CASTVIVGAQETQYF
v_call: TRBV3-1; j_call: TRBJ2-5; d_call: TRBD2; cdr3_length: 15; clone_size: .; cdr3_nt: TGTGCCAGCAGCCTCGGACGAGCGGGGGTAGGGACCCAGTACTTC; cdr3_aa: CASSLGRAGVGTQYF
v_call: TRBV7-8; j_call: TRBJ2-5; d_call: .; cdr3_length: 13; clone_size: few; cdr3_nt: TGTGCCAGCAGCTTTAGAAGAAGTGAGACCCAGTACTTC; cdr3_aa: CASSFRRSETQYF
v_call: TRBV24-1; j_call: TRBJ2-3; d_call: .; cdr3_length: 13; clone_size: few; cdr3_nt: TGTGCCACCAGTGATCCCGGTGGGGATACGCAGTATTTT; cdr3_aa: CATSDPGGDTQYF
v_call: TRBV28; j_call: TRBJ1-1; d_call: .; cdr3_length: 13; clone_size: .; cdr3_nt: TGTGCCAGCACTCGGACACGGAACACTGAAGCTTTCTTT; cdr3_aa: CASTRTRNTEAFF
v_call: TRBV25-1; j_call: TRBJ2-6; d_call: .; cdr3_length: 15; clone_size: many; cdr3_nt: TGTGCCAGCAGTGAACTTGGGTCTGGGGCCAACGTCCTGACTTTC; cdr3_aa: CASSELGSGANVLTF
v_call: TRBV4-1; j_call: TRBJ1-2; d_call: TRBD1; cdr3_length: 14; clone_size: few; cdr3_nt: TGCGCCAGCAGCCCGGGACAGCCTCCCTATGGCTACACCTTC; cdr3_aa: CASSPGQPPYGYTF
v_call: TRBV6-2/TRBV6-3; j_call: TRBJ2-5; d_call: .; cdr3_length: 11; clone_size: few; cdr3_nt: TGTGCCAGCAGTCCAGGCTGGACCCAGTACTTC; cdr3_aa: CASSPGWTQYF
v_call: TRBV15; j_call: TRBJ2-3; d_call: TRBD2; cdr3_length: 15; clone_size: few; cdr3_nt: TGTGCCACCAGCAGAGATAGCGGGGGGGCAGATACGCAGTATTTT; cdr3_aa: CATSRDSGGADTQYF
v_call: TRBV7-2; j_call: TRBJ1-4; d_call: TRBD1; cdr3_length: 15; clone_size: .; cdr3_nt: TGTGCCAGCAGCTTAGTTCACAGGGGAGGTGAAAAACTGTTTTTT; cdr3_aa: CASSLVHRGGEKLFF
v_call: TRBV3-1; j_call: TRBJ2-5; d_call: .; cdr3_length: 15; clone_size: .; cdr3_nt: TGTGCCAGCAGCCAAGCCCGACAGATAGAAGAGACCCAGTACTTC; cdr3_aa: CASSQARQIEETQYF
v_call: TRBV4-3; j_call: TRBJ2-1; d_call: .; cdr3_length: 12; clone_size: .; cdr3_nt: TGCGCCAGCAGGGACTCAAACAATGAGCAGTTCTTC; cdr3_aa: CASRDSNNEQFF
v_call: TRBV5-5; j_call: TRBJ1-2; d_call: .; cdr3_length: 15; clone_size: .; cdr3_nt: TGTGCCAGCAGCTTGGTTGCGGTTACTAACTATGGCTACACCTTC; cdr3_aa: CASSLVAVTNYGYTF
v_call: TRBV6-6; j_call: TRBJ2-7; d_call: .; cdr3_length: 12; clone_size: .; cdr3_nt: TGTGCCAGCAGTTACTCGGAGATCGAGCAGTACTTC; cdr3_aa: CASSYSEIEQYF
v_call: TRBV12-3/TRBV12-4; j_call: TRBJ2-1; d_call: .; cdr3_length: 16; clone_size: .; cdr3_nt: TGTGCCAGCAGTTTAGAGAGAGGGGCTCCTTACAATGAGCAGTTCTTC; cdr3_aa: CASSLERGAPYNEQFF
v_call: TRBV7-2; j_call: TRBJ2-5; d_call: TRBD1; cdr3_length: 17; clone_size: few; cdr3_nt: TGTGCCAGCAGCAGGAAAACCGGGACAGGGGTTCAAGAGACCCAGTACTTC; cdr3_aa: CASSRKTGTGVQETQYF
v_call: TRBV28; j_call: TRBJ1-2; d_call: .; cdr3_length: 13; clone_size: .; cdr3_nt: TGTGCCAGCACCGGCGGTGAGGGTTTTGGCTACACCTTC; cdr3_aa: CASTGGEGFGYTF
v_call: TRBV18; j_call: TRBJ2-5; d_call: .; cdr3_length: 12; clone_size: .; cdr3_nt: TGTGCCAGCTCAGCAACCTGGGAGACCCAGTACTTC; cdr3_aa: CASSATWETQYF
v_call: TRBV20-1; j_call: TRBJ1-1; d_call: TRBD1; cdr3_length: 14; clone_size: .; cdr3_nt: TGCAGTGCACCAGACAGGGGCCCTAACACTGAAGCTTTCTTT; cdr3_aa: CSAPDRGPNTEAFF
v_call: TRBV11-2; j_call: TRBJ2-5; d_call: .; cdr3_length: 15; clone_size: .; cdr3_nt: TGTGCCAGCAGCTTAGGCTCACCCTTGGGGGAGACCCAGTACTTC; cdr3_aa: CASSLGSPLGETQYF
v_call: TRBV14; j_call: TRBJ1-4; d_call: .; cdr3_length: 15; clone_size: .; cdr3_nt: TGTGCCAGCAGCACAACCGGGACGGGGAATGAAAAACTGTTTTTT; cdr3_aa: CASSTTGTGNEKLFF
v_call: TRBV4-1; j_call: TRBJ2-5; d_call: TRBD1; cdr3_length: 18; clone_size: .; cdr3_nt: TGCGCCAGCAGCCAAGTCAAAGGGGACAGGGGCGCCCTTAAGACCCAGTACTTC; cdr3_aa: CASSQVKGDRGALKTQYF
v_call: TRBV15; j_call: TRBJ1-2; d_call: TRBD1; cdr3_length: 15; clone_size: .; cdr3_nt: TGTGCCACCAGCAGAGGAGGACAGGGGTCCTATGGCTACACCTTC; cdr3_aa: CATSRGGQGSYGYTF